This T cell receptor beta chain was identified in a study of blood T cell repertoires in COVID-19. TCRdb keeps only in-frame clones here, not all; method: immunoSEQ multiplex PCR. The table lists 200,000 to 250,000 clones, roughly 82% of them singletons. This TCR was sampled from a woman in her forties or fifties who had recovered from COVID-19. The sequenced material came from PBMCs or T cells enriched from blood (not recorded which).

CDR3 sequence reads: CASSLDAREQFF. The CDR3 DNA is TGTGCCAGCAGCTTAGATGCGAGGGAGCAGTTCTTC. This chain connects TRBV11-3 to TRBJ2-1, with D unclear. The CDR3 spans 12 residues. Trimming removed 0 bases at V and 10 bases at J, with 7 bases between. The germline gives CDR1 SGHNT, CDR2 YENEEA. The full variable domain, in which reference TRBV11-3 and TRBJ2-1 provide the parts outside the CDR3, is EAGVVQSPRYKIIEKKQPVAFWCNPISGHNTLYWYLQNLGQGPELLIRYENEEAVDDSQLPKDRFSAERLKGVDSTLKIQPAELGDSAVYLCASSLDAREQFFGPGTRLTVL.